This T cell receptor beta chain was obtained from a study of PD-L1 blockade in urothelial cancer. The wider study: Blood analysis took place 3 weeks (second dose) and 6 weeks after treatment start.

The templates were synthetic TCR analogs, and they were spiked into each PCR. Data came from immunoSEQ multiplex PCR; TCRdb stores just in-frame clones and leaves some out. Here the sample spans approximately 32,000 clones, roughly 82% being singletons. Germline CDR1 and CDR2: SGHTA and FQGNSA. The CDR3 has 15 residues. V shed 5 bases and J shed 5 bases, with 18 bases lying between them. Time point specified: pretreatment peripheral blood. The receptor's source is a man in his 60s with urothelial cancer. The starting material was PBMCs, obtained around atezolizumab (anti-PD-L1) treatment. The chain links TRBV7-2 to TRBJ1-2, with D unresolved. The CDR3 is CASSQREGTVYGYTF. DNA for the CDR3: TGTGCCAGCAGCCAAAGGGAGGGCACGGTTTATGGCTACACCTTC.